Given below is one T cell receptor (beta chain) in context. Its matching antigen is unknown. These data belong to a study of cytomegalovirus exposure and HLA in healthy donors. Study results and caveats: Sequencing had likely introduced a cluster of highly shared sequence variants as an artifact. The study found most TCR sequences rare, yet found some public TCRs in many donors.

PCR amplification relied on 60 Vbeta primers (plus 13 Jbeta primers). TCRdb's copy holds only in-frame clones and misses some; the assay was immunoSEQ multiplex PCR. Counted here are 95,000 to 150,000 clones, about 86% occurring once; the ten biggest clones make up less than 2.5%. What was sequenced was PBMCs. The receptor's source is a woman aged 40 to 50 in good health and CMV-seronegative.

The CDR3 loop reads CSVVQGAYEQYF. CDR3 bases: TGCAGCGTTGTACAGGGGGCCTACGAGCAGTACTTC. J is TRBJ2-7 and V is TRBV29-1; 8 nucleotides align to TRBD1. The CDR3 loop spans 12 amino acids. Germline values: CDR1 SQVTM, CDR2 ANQGSEA. J gave up 2 bases and V 4 bases, and 1 base lay outside the gene matches.